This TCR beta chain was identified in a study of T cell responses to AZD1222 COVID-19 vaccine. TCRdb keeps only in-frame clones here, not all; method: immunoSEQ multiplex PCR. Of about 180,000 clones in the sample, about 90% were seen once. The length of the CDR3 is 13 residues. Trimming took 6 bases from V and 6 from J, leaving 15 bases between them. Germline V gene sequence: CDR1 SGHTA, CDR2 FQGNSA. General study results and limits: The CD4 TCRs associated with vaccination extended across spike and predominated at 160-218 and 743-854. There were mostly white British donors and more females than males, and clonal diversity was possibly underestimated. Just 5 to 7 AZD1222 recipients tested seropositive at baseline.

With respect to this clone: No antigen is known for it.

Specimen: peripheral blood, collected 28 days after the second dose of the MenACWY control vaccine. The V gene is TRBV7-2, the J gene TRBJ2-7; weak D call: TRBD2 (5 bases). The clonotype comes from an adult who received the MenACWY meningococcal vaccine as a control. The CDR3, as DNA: TGTGCCAGCAGACTAGTCTTCGTCGCCGAGCAGTACTTC. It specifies CASRLVFVAEQYF.